This passage covers 31 T cell receptor beta chains from one sample sequenced in a study of blood T cells in healthy people across ages. A second PCR, run for roughly 6 to 11 cycles, used a sample-barcoded 5' primer plus a J-beta primer mix. TCRdb analysed the 5' RACE reads with MiXCR anew, one entry per CDR3 protein. This table has hundreds of thousands of distinct CDR3 sequences, 40% to 50% appearing once. Material: blood. The receptors here all came from a man in his 60s in good health.

This clonotype was observed a single time. This chain joins TRBV3-1 and TRBJ2-1, with 15 bases lining up with TRBD2. Per germline, CDR1 LGHDT and CDR2 YNNKEL (reference sequence). The CDR3 is 20 residues long. After removal of 0 bases from V and 4 bases from J, the junction contained 10 bases not matched to a gene. CDR3 amino acids: CASSQDTGWTSGGVYNEQFF. CDR3 nucleotides: TGTGCCAGCAGCCAAGATACGGGATGGACTAGCGGGGGGGTATACAATGAGCAGTTCTTC.

This chain links TRBV4-1 with TRBJ2-7; D ambiguous. Trimming left V 0 bases short and J 0 bases short, with 9 bases between. The CDR3 sequence is 15 residues long. Germline V lookup: CDR1 MGHRA, CDR2 YSYEKL. CDR3 bases: TGCGCCAGCAGCCAAGAGGTGCTGGCCTCCTACGAGCAGTACTTC. It translates to CASSQEVLASYEQYF.

This clonotype has just a few counts. This rearrangement joins TRBV29-1 to TRBJ2-1; 7 bases line up with TRBD1. CDR1 is SQVTM, CDR2 ANQGSEA, per germline. V shed 4 bases, J shed 6 bases, and the junction held 9 bases outside the gene matches. The CDR3 loop spans 14 amino acids. CDR3 DNA sequence: TGCAGCGTTGGCCAGGGACAGTGGAGCAATGAGCAGTTCTTC. Amino acids: CSVGQGQWSNEQFF.

This clonotype was counted many times. This chain connects TRBV5-6 to TRBJ2-6; D not resolved. The CDR3 length is 17 residues. Deletions cut 0 bases from V and 4 bases from J, with 14 bases between. Germline V gene lookup returns CDR1 SGHDT and CDR2 YYEEEE. In nucleotides, the CDR3 is TGTGCCAGCAGCTTGGCCTCGCCGGCGGCAGGGGCCAACGTCCTGACTTTC. Translation: CASSLASPAAGANVLTF.

This clonotype was seen repeatedly, ten times or more. One junction end does not reproduce the germline sequence, and a read error may be involved. The chain uses TRBV4-3 and TRBJ1-2; 9 bases line up with TRBD1. The CDR3 spans 15 residues. Germline V CDR1 and CDR2: LGHNA, YSLEER. CDR3 protein: CASSQDRGTNYGYTF. The DNA of the CDR3 is TGTGCCAGCAGCCAGGACAGGGGTACTAACTATGGCTACACCTTC.

This clonotype was picked up many times. V is TRBV12-3 or TRBV12-4 and J is TRBJ2-7, with D tentatively TRBD1 (6 bases). The CDR3 consists of 12 residues. Trimming took off 6 bases at V and 4 bases at J, with 10 bases between the two ends. This CDR3 reads CASSPGQYEQYF. The DNA for the CDR3 is TGTGCCAGCAGCCCCGGACAGTACGAGCAGTACTTC.

The V gene is TRBV20-1, the J gene TRBJ2-7; TRBD1 might be the D (7 bases). The CDR3 is 19 amino acids. CDR1 and CDR2 from the germline V gene are DFQATT and SNEGSKA (reference sequence). V dropped 1 base and J dropped 1 base, with 26 bases sitting between them. CDR3 in amino acids: CSARVLARRGTEVSYEQYF. CDR3 nucleotides: TGCAGTGCTAGAGTCCTCGCTCGCCGGGGGACAGAAGTTTCCTACGAGCAGTACTTC.

The chain uses TRBV7-9 and TRBJ1-6; D call uncertain. V lost 5 bases, J lost 7 bases, and 18 bases lay in between. The germline CDR1 and CDR2 sequences are SEHNR and FQNEAQ (reference sequence). CDR3 length: 16 residues. The CDR3 DNA reads TGTGCCAGCAGCCTAGGCGGGAAGTCGGGGAATTCACCCCTCCACTTT. As protein: CASSLGGKSGNSPLHF.

The chain recombines TRBV27 with TRBJ2-2; possibly TRBD1 or TRBD2 for D (5 bases each). The CDR3 covers 15 residues. V shed 7 bases and J shed 5 bases, with 17 bases lying between them. In germline, CDR1 is MNHEY, CDR2 SMNVEV (reference sequence). The CDR3 DNA follows: TGTGCCAGCACCCCCGATAGGGACGGGACCGGGGAGCTGTTTTTT. Residues: CASTPDRDGTGELFF.

Only a few counts were recorded for this clonotype. The gene calls are TRBV6-5 and TRBJ1-2; 9 nucleotides agree with TRBD1. V trimming: 2 bases; J trimming: 6 bases; junction bases outside the gene matches: 4. The germline gives CDR1 MNHEY, CDR2 SVGAGI. This CDR3 spans 14 amino acids. In DNA form, the CDR3 reads TGTGCCAGCAGTTACAGGGGACAGGGACATGGCTACACCTTC. Amino acid sequence: CASSYRGQGHGYTF.

This clonotype was observed once. No DNA is shown, since the ends of the CDR3 on it are uncertain; the CDR3 is the one TCRdb lists. The chain combines TRBV20-1 with TRBJ1-2; the listed D gene, TRBD1, was not tested against the DNA. In germline, CDR1 is DFQATT, CDR2 SNEGSKA (reference sequence). The length of the CDR3 is 15 amino acids, counting both ends. The CDR3 here is CSAESAGGNNYGCTF.

This clonotype has more than one count but fewer than ten. The rearrangement joins TRBV5-5 to TRBJ2-5; D remains unclear. Germline V gene data show CDR1 as SGHKS and CDR2 as YYEKEE (reference sequence). The V gene lost 4 bases and the J gene lost 3 bases, with 10 bases spanning the gap. The CDR3 extends over 13 amino acids. CDR3: CASSHIREETQYF. Here the CDR3 DNA reads TGTGCCAGCAGCCATATCCGGGAAGAGACCCAGTACTTC.

Only a few counts were recorded for this clonotype. The CDR3, as DNA: TGCAGTGCTCTGCGGGGTTCCGAGCAGTACTTC. Translated: CSALRGSEQYF. The rearrangement links TRBV20-1 to TRBJ2-5, with D possibly being TRBD2 (6 bases). Judging by the DNA end, TRBJ2-7 fits better; the J call may be wrong. This CDR3 comprises 11 residues. The germline gives CDR1 DFQATT, CDR2 SNEGSKA (reference sequence).

The chain combines TRBV20-1 with TRBJ1-6; a weak D match, TRBD1 (5 bases). The CDR3 spans 15 residues. With 5 bases removed from V and 6 bases from J, the gap between germline ends came to 17 bases. CDR1 and CDR2 (germline): DFQATT, SNEGSKA (reference sequence). For the CDR3, the DNA is TGCAGTGCTGTTTCTCAATGGGGGAGTAATTCACCCCTCCACTTT. Protein: CSAVSQWGSNSPLHF.

The V call is TRBV5-1, the J call TRBJ2-3; 9 bases map to TRBD2. Trimming took 4 bases from V and 4 from J; bases not matched to a gene: 10. The CDR3 consists of 16 residues. The germline V gene encodes CDR1 SGHRS and CDR2 YFSETQ. CDR3: CASSKTSGRVADTQYF. CDR3 bases: TGCGCCAGCAGCAAGACTAGCGGCAGAGTTGCAGATACGCAGTATTTT.

This rearrangement joins TRBV6-5 to TRBJ2-1; D unresolved. There are 12 residues in the CDR3. Germline assignment: CDR1 MNHEY and CDR2 SVGAGI. Trimming removed 4 bases at V and 8 bases at J, with 9 bases between. For the CDR3, the DNA is TGTGCCAGCAGTTCCGTTTCCCATGAGCAGTTCTTC. Amino acids: CASSSVSHEQFF.

This clonotype was seen a handful of times. The V and J genes are TRBV11-3 and TRBJ1-2; D remains ambiguous. This CDR3 is built from 14 residues. V was trimmed by 4 bases and J by 5 bases, leaving 14 bases between them. Germline values: CDR1 SGHNT, CDR2 YENEEA. The CDR3 sequence is CASSSASDGYGYTF. The CDR3 region has the DNA TGTGCCAGCAGCTCCGCCTCGGACGGATATGGCTACACCTTC.

The chain has TRBV15 and TRBJ2-7; no firm D call. Trimming left V 3 bases short and J 3 bases short, with 9 bases between. This CDR3 region has 13 residues. Germline V gene data show CDR1 as LNHNV and CDR2 as YYDKDF (reference sequence). CDR3 DNA: TGTGCCACCAGCAGGACACGAGGCTACGAGCAGTACTTC. Protein product: CATSRTRGYEQYF.

Points on this clonotype: A much larger clone is a single base away; this may be a read error. The J gene is TRBJ2-4, the V gene TRBV6-5; a possible D gene is TRBD2 (7 bases). The J call may be wrong; the DNA end is better matched by TRBJ2-5. Germline loops: CDR1 MNHEY, CDR2 SVGAGI. There are 13 residues in the CDR3. This CDR3 is CASREGGRETQYF. In DNA form, the CDR3 reads TGTGCCAGCAGGGAGGGGGGGAGAGAGACCCAGTACTTC.

This clonotype has just a few counts. V and J are TRBV15 and TRBJ1-1, with no clear D. CDR3 length: 15 amino acids. The germline V and J ends were trimmed by 0 bases and 0 bases, with 8 bases remaining between them. Germline V lookup: CDR1 LNHNV, CDR2 YYDKDF (reference sequence). The CDR3 nucleotides read TGTGCCACCAGCAGAGATCATGCCCTGAACACTGAAGCTTTCTTT. This sequence encodes CATSRDHALNTEAFF.

This clonotype was counted between two and nine times. The V gene is TRBV12-5, the J gene TRBJ1-3; D unresolved. The length of the CDR3 is 13 residues. In germline, CDR1 is LGHNT, CDR2 FRNRAP. The ends were cut back, 4 bases at V and 4 bases at J, with 8 bases in the middle. CDR3 DNA: TGTGCTAGTGGTTCCCCCCCGGGAAACACCATATATTTT. The encoded protein is CASGSPPGNTIYF. The full variable domain, rest sourced from reference TRBV12-5 and TRBJ1-3, is DARVTQTPRHKVTEMGQEVTMRCQPILGHNTVFWYRQTMMQGLELLAYFRNRAPLDDSGMPKDRFSAEMPDATLATLKIQPSEPRDSAVYFCASGSPPGNTIYFGEGSWLTVV.

CDR3 DNA sequence: TGTGCCAGCAGCGTAGGGGCGGCAGGGGGTTTCTTGAACACTGAAGCTTTCTTT. Residues: CASSVGAAGGFLNTEAFF. The V call is TRBV9, the J call TRBJ1-1, with 7 bases identical to TRBD1. The CDR3 length is 18 residues. The V gene end was trimmed by 0 bases and the J gene end by 0 bases; junction bases not matched to a gene: 11. Per germline, CDR1 SGDLS and CDR2 YYNGEE.

The rearrangement links TRBV19 to TRBJ1-2; possible D gene TRBD1, 5 bases. The CDR3 is 14 residues long. Germline V gene sequence: CDR1 LNHDA, CDR2 SQIVND (reference sequence). Trimming removed 8 bases at V and 4 bases at J, with 17 bases between. The CDR3 DNA reads TGTGCCAGTCGCCCGGGGCAGGGAATCTATGGCTACACCTTC. This translates into CASRPGQGIYGYTF.

This sequence joins TRBV6-5 and TRBJ1-1, with TRBD1 as a possible D gene (6 bases). Looked up from germline, CDR1 is MNHEY and CDR2 is SVGAGI. This CDR3 comprises 13 residues. Trimming pared 6 bases from V and 6 bases from J, leaving 14 bases between. Here the CDR3 DNA reads TGTGCCAGCAGCGCTACAGGGTATCCTGAAGCTTTCTTT. Translating it yields CASSATGYPEAFF.

This sequence joins TRBV6-1 and TRBJ2-3, with unresolved D. Per germline, CDR1 MNHNS and CDR2 SASEGT. The CDR3 spans 13 residues. Trimming took 1 base from V and 2 from J, leaving 4 bases between them. CDR3 amino acids: CASSEGVTDTQYF. The CDR3 region has the DNA TGTGCCAGCAGTGAAGGGGTCACAGATACGCAGTATTTT.

The rearrangement links TRBV6-5 to TRBJ2-5; perhaps TRBD2 as D (6 bases). V lost 5 bases and J lost 11, with 18 bases in between. CDR1 is MNHEY and CDR2 is SVGAGI in the germline V gene. The CDR3 runs to 13 residues. For the CDR3, the DNA is TGTGCCAGCAGTCCCCGACAAGCGGGCGAACAGTACTTC. Translating gives CASSPRQAGEQYF.

This sequence joins TRBV4-3 and TRBJ1-5; D unresolved. V was clipped by 4 bases and J by 0 bases, with 13 bases between them. Germline V lookup: CDR1 LGHNA, CDR2 YSLEER. This CDR3 region has 16 residues. The DNA for the CDR3 is TGCGCCAGCAGCCCCGAACGGGATTATAGCAATCAGCCCCAGCATTTT. It yields the protein CASSPERDYSNQPQHF.

This rearrangement joins TRBV6-6 to TRBJ2-5; 11 bases are a match to TRBD2. Trimming took 5 bases from V and 4 from J; bases not matched to a gene: 3. Looked up from germline, CDR1 is MNHNY and CDR2 is SVGAGI (reference sequence). The CDR3 length is 14 residues. The CDR3 loop is CASSTLAGVETQYF. Here the CDR3 DNA reads TGTGCCAGCAGTACACTAGCGGGGGTAGAGACCCAGTACTTC.

This clonotype has more than one count but fewer than ten. Written as DNA, the CDR3 is TGTGCCAGCAGCACTCGTCGGCCCCAAGAGACCCAGTACTTC. Its protein product is CASSTRRPQETQYF. The V and J genes are TRBV12-3 or TRBV12-4 and TRBJ2-5; D is ambiguous. V gave up 6 bases and J gave up 1 base, with 12 bases separating them. There are 14 residues in the CDR3.

CDR3 protein: CASSQGGRGDGQQFF. DNA of the CDR3: TGCGCCAGCAGCCAAGGTGGCAGGGGGGATGGTCAGCAGTTCTTC. The V gene is TRBV4-1, the J gene TRBJ2-1, with D perhaps matching TRBD1 (7 bases). The CDR3 has 15 residues. The germline V and J ends were trimmed by 1 base and 11 bases, with 18 bases remaining between them. Germline CDR1 reads MGHRA; CDR2 reads YSYEKL.

The table lists this clonotype with a few counts. V usage is TRBV20-1 and J usage is TRBJ2-1; TRBD2 matches 8 bases. V was clipped by 3 bases and J by 0 bases; unmatched bases: 7. This CDR3 is 16 amino acids long. CDR1 and CDR2 (germline): DFQATT, SNEGSKA (reference sequence). CDR3 in DNA: TGCAGTGCTAGGCGGGGGGAGGGCAGCTCCTACAATGAGCAGTTCTTC. Amino acids: CSARRGEGSSYNEQFF.